This T cell receptor (beta chain) was profiled in a study of control samples from healthy donors and cancer patients. This CDR3 comprises 14 residues. V was trimmed by 1 base and J by 3 bases, leaving 9 bases between them. CDR1 and CDR2 (germline): LNHNV, YYDKDF (reference sequence). The table lists this clone with a count of one. Some clones are missing from TCRdb's copy, which holds only in-frame ones; the method was immunoSEQ multiplex PCR. Of about 48,000 clones listed, over 90% were seen once; the top ten hold 23%. Specimen: PBMCs. The clonotype originates from a woman aged 45-60 years with head and neck cancer. The chain carries TRBV15 and TRBJ1-1; D is undetermined. CDR3 in amino acids: CATSRVGEDTEAFF. CDR3 nucleotides: TGTGCCACCAGCAGAGTCGGGGAGGACACTGAAGCTTTCTTT. Looking up the rest from reference TRBV15 and TRBJ1-1 gives the full variable domain: DAMVIQNPRYQVTQFGKPVTLSCSQTLNHNVMYWYQQKSSQAPKLLFHYYDKDFNNEADTPDNFQSRRPNTSFCFLDIRSPGLGDTAMYLCATSRVGEDTEAFFGQGTRLTVV.